This T cell receptor (beta chain) was obtained from a study of blood T cells in healthy people across ages. Germline assignment: CDR1 SGHRS and CDR2 YFSETQ. V shed 3 bases, J shed 3 bases, and the junction held 8 bases outside the gene matches. The CDR3 length is 16 residues. The second PCR ran about 6 to 12 cycles with a sample-barcoded 5' primer and J-beta primers. Every sample returned 3 million or more CDR3-containing paired-end reads. TCRdb passed the 5' RACE reads through MiXCR, listing each CDR3 protein once. The data hold hundreds of thousands of distinct CDR3 sequences, with under 65% observed a single time. A word on this clonotype: Its antigen is unidentified.

Study-wide findings and caveats: Roughly linear declines in TCR beta diversity per million T cells occurred with age. No one knew whether donors had CMV, which possibly confounded expanded clonotype changes.

The sequence derives from a man in his sixties in good health. The V gene is TRBV5-1, the J gene TRBJ2-1; 8 bases line up with TRBD2. Sequenced input: blood. CDR3 sequence: CASSSPLAGGYNEQFF. The CDR3 bases are TGCGCCAGCAGCTCCCCCCTTGCGGGGGGCTACAATGAGCAGTTCTTC. The full variable domain, its missing parts supplied by reference TRBV5-1 and TRBJ2-1, is KAGVTQTPRYLIKTRGQQVTLSCSPISGHRSVSWYQQTPGQGLQFLFEYFSETQRNKGNFPGRFSGRQFSNSRSEMNVSTLELGDSALYLCASSSPLAGGYNEQFFGPGTRLTVL.